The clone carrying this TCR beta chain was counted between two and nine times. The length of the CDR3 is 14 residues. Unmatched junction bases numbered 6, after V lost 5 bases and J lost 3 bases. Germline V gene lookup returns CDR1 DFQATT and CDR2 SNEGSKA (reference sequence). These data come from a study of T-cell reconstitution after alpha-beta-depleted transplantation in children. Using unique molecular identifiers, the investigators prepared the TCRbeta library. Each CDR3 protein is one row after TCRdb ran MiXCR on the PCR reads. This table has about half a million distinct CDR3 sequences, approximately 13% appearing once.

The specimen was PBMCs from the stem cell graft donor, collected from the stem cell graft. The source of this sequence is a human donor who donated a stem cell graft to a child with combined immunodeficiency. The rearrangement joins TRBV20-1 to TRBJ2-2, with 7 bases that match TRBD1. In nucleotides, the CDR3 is TGCAGTGCTGCAACAGGGGCGTACACCGGGGAGCTGTTTTTT. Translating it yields CSAATGAYTGELFF.